Listed below are T cell receptor beta chains from one sample, sequenced in a study of Ad26.COV2.S vaccination and SARS-CoV-2 variants. Clones were read by immunoSEQ multiplex PCR, and TCRdb kept only the in-frame ones, dropping some. The sample holds 400,000 to 500,000 clones, 70% to 90% seen once. The sample here was peripheral blood, taken in a trial of Ad26.COV2.S vaccine versus placebo. These TCRs come from a person aged 18-60 years who received the Ad26.COV2.S COVID-19 vaccine or a placebo. The CDR3 runs from the conserved cysteine through the conserved F or W. The D gene is left open where the match is weak. Only some rows state a clone size, as once, few, many or a class for expanded clones.

TRBJ1-5 | 16 | few | . | TRBV5-1 | CASSPDPFGSNQPQHF | TGCGCCAGCAGCCCCGACCCATTTGGCAGCAATCAGCCCCAGCATTTT
TRBJ1-2 | 12 | . | . | TRBV5-1 | CASHWGVYGYTF | TGCGCCAGCCATTGGGGGGTCTATGGCTACACCTTC
TRBJ1-1 | 13 | . | TRBD1 | TRBV29-1 | CSGGTGRDTEAFF | TGCAGCGGGGGGACAGGGAGGGACACTGAAGCTTTCTTT
TRBJ2-1 | 14 | . | . | TRBV4-1 | CASSQLPKSSEQFF | TGCGCCAGCAGCCAGCTACCCAAATCGAGTGAGCAGTTCTTC
TRBJ2-1 | 15 | . | . | TRBV19 | CASSLAGASYNEQFF | TGTGCCAGTAGTTTGGCGGGGGCCAGCTACAATGAGCAGTTCTTC
TRBJ2-7 | 11 | . | . | TRBV28 | CASSLANEQYF | TGTGCCAGCAGTTTAGCGAACGAGCAGTACTTC
TRBJ1-1 | 13 | . | TRBD1 | TRBV19 | CASSSRGDTEAFF | TGTGCCAGTAGTAGCAGGGGGGACACTGAAGCTTTCTTT
TRBJ1-3 | 17 | once | . | TRBV18 | CASSPRAGTFSGNTIYF | TGTGCCAGCTCACCACGAGCAGGGACCTTCTCTGGAAACACCATATATTTT
TRBJ2-1 | 16 | . | TRBD2 | TRBV6-6 | CASSRLSGGSYNEQFF | TGTGCCAGCAGCCGACTTAGCGGGGGTTCCTACAATGAGCAGTTCTTC
TRBJ2-1 | 16 | once | TRBD2 | TRBV11-2 | CASRPGTSSVYNEQFF | TGTGCCAGCAGGCCCGGGACTAGCAGCGTCTACAATGAGCAGTTCTTC
TRBJ2-1 | 19 | . | TRBD2 | TRBV2 | CASRVARPGTSGGHNEQFF | TGTGCCAGCAGAGTGGCTCGTCCCGGGACTAGCGGGGGCCACAATGAGCAGTTCTTC
TRBJ2-7 | 15 | . | TRBD2 | TRBV4-1 | CASSQIAGGSYEQYF | TGCGCCAGCAGCCAAATAGCGGGGGGATCCTACGAGCAGTACTTC
TRBJ1-4 | 14 | . | . | TRBV6-2/TRBV6-3 | CASSSGQVNEKLFF | TGTGCCAGCAGCTCCGGACAAGTTAATGAAAAACTGTTTTTT
TRBJ1-5 | 16 | . | TRBD1 | TRBV7-9 | CASSRGTGHSNQPQHF | TGTGCCAGCAGCCGTGGGACAGGCCATAGCAATCAGCCCCAGCATTTT
TRBJ1-6 | 16 | once | . | TRBV18 | CASSPRLTDDNSPLHF | TGTGCCAGCTCTCCTCGTCTGACAGACGATAATTCACCCCTCCACTTT
TRBJ1-1 | 14 | . | TRBD1 | TRBV28 | CASSPRGQRVEAFF | TGTGCCAGCAGTCCTAGGGGGCAGAGAGTTGAAGCTTTCTTT
TRBJ2-6 | 16 | . | TRBD1 | TRBV19 | CASSTGQGSGANVLTF | TGTGCCAGTAGTACGGGACAGGGCTCTGGGGCCAACGTCCTGACTTTC
TRBJ2-2 | 15 | . | . | TRBV4-1 | CASSLTAVNTGELFF | TGCGCCAGCAGCCTAACGGCCGTGAACACCGGGGAGCTGTTTTTT
TRBJ2-1 | 15 | once | . | TRBV4-3 | CASSQHWGTYNEQFF | TGCGCCAGCAGCCAGCATTGGGGAACTTACAATGAGCAGTTCTTC
TRBJ1-5 | 15 | . | TRBD1 | TRBV6-5 | CASRGDRGVDQPQHF | TGTGCCAGCAGGGGCGACAGGGGGGTTGACCAGCCCCAGCATTTT
TRBJ2-3 | 15 | . | . | TRBV10-3 | CAISQTGFTADTQYF | TGTGCCATCAGTCAAACAGGGTTTACTGCAGATACGCAGTATTTT
TRBJ1-4 | 15 | . | TRBD1 | TRBV3-1/TRBV3-2 | CASSQTGTENEKLFF | TGTGCCAGCAGCCAAACCGGGACAGAAAATGAAAAACTGTTTTTT
TRBJ2-5 | 15 | . | . | TRBV6-2/TRBV6-3 | CASSYSMEVGETQYF | TGTGCCAGCAGTTACTCGATGGAGGTCGGGGAGACCCAGTACTTC
TRBJ1-5 | 16 | . | TRBD1 | TRBV7-2 | CASSRGQGAEVQPQHF | TGTGCCAGCAGCCGGGGACAGGGGGCTGAGGTTCAGCCCCAGCATTTT
TRBJ2-5 | 18 | . | . | TRBV3-1/TRBV3-2 | CASSQVPGIGGALETQYF | TGTGCCAGCAGCCAAGTCCCGGGTATAGGGGGGGCGTTAGAGACCCAGTACTTC
TRBJ2-1 | 15 | . | . | TRBV19 | CASSIDREWNNEQFF | TGTGCCAGTAGTATAGACAGGGAGTGGAACAATGAGCAGTTCTTC
TRBJ1-5 | 13 | once | . | TRBV4-2 | CASSQGGNQPQHF | TGTGCCAGCAGCCAGGGCGGGAATCAGCCCCAGCATTTT
TRBJ2-5 | 12 | . | . | TRBV5-1 | CASSLGSETQYF | TGCGCCAGCAGCTTAGGTTCAGAGACCCAGTACTTC
TRBJ1-2 | 13 | . | TRBD1 | TRBV27 | CASSLGRGLGYTF | TGTGCCAGCAGTTTAGGCAGGGGGCTCGGCTACACCTTC
TRBJ1-6 | 16 | few | . | TRBV6-2/TRBV6-3 | CASSYSKTAEGSPLHF | TGTGCCAGCAGTTATTCTAAGACAGCCGAGGGATCACCCCTCCACTTT
TRBJ2-2 | 15 | . | TRBD1 | TRBV6-1 | CASSDGQANTGELFF | TGTGCCAGCAGTGACGGACAGGCGAACACCGGGGAGCTGTTTTTT
TRBJ1-2 | 13 | . | . | TRBV7-9 | CASSSGTSGGYTF | TGTGCCAGCAGCTCCGGGACAAGTGGAGGCTACACCTTC
TRBJ2-1 | 11 | . | TRBD1 | TRBV13 | CASSWDRVEFF | TGTGCCAGCAGCTGGGACAGGGTAGAGTTCTTC
TRBJ1-2 | 14 | . | TRBD1 | TRBV2 | CASTEGAFNYGYTF | TGTGCCAGCACCGAGGGGGCATTTAACTATGGCTACACCTTC
TRBJ2-1 | 15 | . | . | TRBV4-1 | CASSQVIRGAGEQFF | TGCGCCAGCAGCCAAGTGATCCGGGGGGCCGGCGAGCAGTTCTTC
TRBJ1-1 | 19 | . | . | TRBV7-9 | CASSYPKLGKLDRNTEAFF | TGTGCCAGCAGCTATCCAAAACTAGGGAAACTAGACAGGAACACTGAAGCTTTCTTT
TRBJ1-2 | 14 | many | . | TRBV27 | CASSTRWGNYGYTF | TGTGCCAGCAGCACCCGATGGGGGAACTATGGCTACACCTTC
TRBJ2-5 | 13 | once | . | TRBV9 | CASSVDTQETQYF | TGTGCCAGCAGCGTAGACACCCAAGAGACCCAGTACTTC
TRBJ2-3 | 14 | . | . | TRBV7-2 | CASSLARLSNTQYF | TGTGCCAGCAGCTTAGCGCGGTTGAGTAATACGCAGTATTTT
TRBJ2-7 | 16 | . | TRBD2 | TRBV27 | CASSLSSGGITYEQYF | TGTGCCAGCAGTTTGAGTAGCGGGGGGATCACCTACGAGCAGTACTTC
TRBJ2-5 | 12 | . | . | TRBV14 | CASSPRGETQYF | TGTGCCAGCAGCCCCAGGGGAGAGACCCAGTACTTC
TRBJ1-5 | 15 | . | . | TRBV7-2 | CASSLVVNSNQPQHF | TGTGCCAGCAGCTTAGTAGTGAACAGTAATCAGCCCCAGCATTTT
TRBJ2-1 | 15 | . | . | TRBV6-2/TRBV6-3 | CASSYVGSSYNEQFF | TGTGCCAGCAGTTACGTCGGCAGCTCCTACAATGAGCAGTTCTTC
TRBJ1-1 | 14 | . | TRBD1 | TRBV5-1 | CASSLRQGNTEAFF | TGCGCCAGCAGCTTAAGACAGGGGAACACTGAAGCTTTCTTT
TRBJ1-2 | 17 | . | TRBD1 | TRBV19 | CASRGSNDRGGDYGYTF | TGTGCCAGTAGGGGCAGCAATGACAGGGGAGGGGACTATGGCTACACCTTC
TRBJ2-7 | 16 | . | TRBD2 | TRBV5-5 | CASSKGLAGNSYEQYF | TGTGCCAGCAGCAAGGGACTAGCGGGGAACTCCTACGAGCAGTACTTC
TRBJ2-7 | 10 | . | . | TRBV18 | CASSHNEQYF | TGTGCCAGCTCACATAACGAGCAGTACTTC
TRBJ2-3 | 15 | once | TRBD2 | TRBV7-6 | CASSYGRGGTDTQYF | TGTGCCAGCAGCTACGGACGGGGGGGTACAGATACGCAGTATTTT
TRBJ1-4 | 12 | once | . | TRBV2 | CASEATNEKLFF | TGTGCCAGCGAAGCAACTAATGAAAAACTGTTTTTT